This T cell receptor beta chain was recorded in a study of pediatric ulcerative colitis (dated by TCRdb to the late 2010s). The study in broad terms: Pancolitis was present in roughly seven ulcerative colitis patients and left-sided colitis in two, and histology consistent with ulcerative colitis was found in all of these patients. From nine newly diagnosed, treatment-naive pediatric ulcerative colitis patients and a handful of non-IBD control children, paired blood and rectal samples were collected. Using the Pediatric Ulcerative Colitis Activity Index, a couple of patients were classed as having mild disease, several as having moderate disease and three as having acute severe colitis. Findings and caveats that apply to the study as a whole: Because repertoires were derived from total lymphocyte DNA, patterns in rare subsets such as regulatory T cells may not have been reflected. A couple of rectal CDR3 clonotypes turned up in every ulcerative colitis patient but in none of the controls. For technical reasons, the blood samples of a couple of patients yielded substantially fewer templates, so those samples were excluded from the blood-rectal overlap analysis. T cells from blood may have been included in the rectal pinch biopsies, particularly in patients with overt colitis. Autologous blood-rectal clonal overlap was significantly higher in ulcerative colitis patients than in controls, suggesting increased T cell trafficking to inflamed tissue. The healthy control group was small, with only a few individuals. Features of the rectal repertoire distinguished controls, mild-moderate colitis patients and acute severe colitis patients, and in acute severe colitis, rectal diversity was reduced because of clonal expansions.

Rearranged CDR3 beta regions were amplified from genomic DNA with multiplex V and J primers using the immunoSEQ TRB Survey service. To keep sequencing depth the same across samples, survey-level depth of up to 500,000 reads per sample was applied. Libraries were purified and pooled, and sequencing was performed on Illumina technology. The study's own analysis went as follows. Productive clonality, sample overlap, pairwise scatters, CDR3 beta length, V/D/J gene usage and productiveness were assessed with immunoSEQ online tools. Alongside Shannon and Simpson indices, calculated diversity was computed as the number of unique rearrangements divided by total templates, multiplied by 100. Principal component analysis used the R prcomp function and ggbiplot package on Z-score normalized data. Morisita's index was used to quantify the clonal overlap between blood and rectum within each subject. TCRdb's version of the immuneACCESS table is confined to in-frame rearrangements and falls short of the full clone set. An unresolved V gene accounts for under half of the shortfall where checked; the remainder is of unknown origin. V and J calls and clone size follow that table, whereas D and trimming were derived from the DNA. Counted in this sample were 30,000 to 40,000 clones; roughly 82% of them appeared once. The top ten constitute around 7.8% of the sample.

In the germline V gene, CDR1 corresponds to SQVTM and CDR2 to ANQGSEA. CDR3 length: 15 amino acids, cysteine to phenylalanine. Just the 45-base CDR3 DNA is kept, in frame starting at base 1. V is trimmed back by 3 bases and J by 5 bases, and the junction contains 9 bases that no gene match accounts for. During colonoscopy, one to two rectal pinch biopsies were obtained for research purposes. No immunosuppressive medication had been given to the ulcerative colitis patients before the diagnostic colonoscopy. Before DNA was isolated, the rectal biopsies underwent proteinase K digestion. The Wizard kit (Promega) was used to extract genomic DNA from the blood and intestinal samples. Comment on this clone: The target of this receptor is not known. It has no much larger one-base neighbor in the sample; base qualities were not kept.

Input material: gut tissue. The chain joins TRBV29-1 to TRBJ2-5, and TRBD1 matches 10 of the central bases. The origin of this receptor is a boy younger than 18 with severe ulcerative colitis. CDR3 sequence: CSVEARDRGPETQYF. The base sequence is TGCAGCGTTGAGGCCCGAGACAGGGGGCCGGAGACCCAGTACTTC.